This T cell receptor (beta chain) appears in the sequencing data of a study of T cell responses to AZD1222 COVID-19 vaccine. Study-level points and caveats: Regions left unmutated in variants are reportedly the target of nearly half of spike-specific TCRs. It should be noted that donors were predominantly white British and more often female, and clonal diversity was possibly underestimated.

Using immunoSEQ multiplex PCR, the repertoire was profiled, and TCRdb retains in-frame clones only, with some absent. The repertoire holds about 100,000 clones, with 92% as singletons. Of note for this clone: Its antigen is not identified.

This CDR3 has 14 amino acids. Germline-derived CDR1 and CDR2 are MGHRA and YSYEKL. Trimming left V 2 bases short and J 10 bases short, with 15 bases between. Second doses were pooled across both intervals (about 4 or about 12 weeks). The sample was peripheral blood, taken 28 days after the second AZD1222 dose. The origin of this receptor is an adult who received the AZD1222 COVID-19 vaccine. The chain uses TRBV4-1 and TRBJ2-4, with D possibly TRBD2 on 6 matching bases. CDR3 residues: CASSQKIGGLIQYF. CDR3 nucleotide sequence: TGCGCCAGCAGCCAAAAAATCGGGGGATTGATTCAGTACTTC.